This is a list of T cell receptor beta chains from one sample in a study of cytomegalovirus exposure and HLA in healthy donors. Sequenced by immunoSEQ multiplex PCR; TCRdb stores in-frame clones only, minus some. Of some 110,000 clones in the sample, roughly 77% are singletons; the top ten hold about 4.9%. Specimen: PBMCs. The receptors stem from a man between 50 and 59 years old in good health and CMV-seropositive. Each CDR3 is given with its conserved first and last residue. The D gene is left open where the match is weak. Clone sizes are given selectively: once, few, many, or a class where the clone is expanded.

size	D	V	J	CDR3	DNA
-	-	TRBV5-1	TRBJ2-5	CASSLGAGDPPEQETQYF	TGCGCCAGCAGCTTGGGGGCAGGGGACCCGCCCGAACAAGAGACCCAGTACTTC
-	TRBD1	TRBV2	TRBJ1-1	CASSSGQGGTEAFF	TGTGCCAGCAGTTCTGGACAGGGGGGCACTGAAGCTTTCTTT
-	-	TRBV5-8	TRBJ2-2	CASSSRFGELFF	TGTGCCAGCAGCTCCCGGTTCGGGGAGCTGTTTTTT
-	TRBD1	TRBV10-1	TRBJ2-7	CASSSGQELYEQYF	TGCGCCAGCAGCTCGGGACAGGAGCTTTACGAGCAGTACTTC
-	-	TRBV5-4	TRBJ1-1	CASSSPTRGWGTEAFF	TGTGCCAGCAGCTCACCGACCAGGGGATGGGGCACTGAAGCTTTCTTT
-	TRBD1	TRBV6-6	TRBJ2-7	CASSYSQHRGGYEQYF	TGTGCCAGCAGTTACTCACAGCACAGGGGTGGGTACGAGCAGTACTTC
-	TRBD2	TRBV5-6	TRBJ2-7	CASSSPGTSIYEQYF	TGTGCCAGCAGCAGCCCCGGGACTAGTATATACGAGCAGTACTTC
-	-	TRBV27	TRBJ2-3	CASRRGGTYASTDTQYF	TGTGCCAGCAGGCGTGGTGGGACTTACGCTAGCACAGATACGCAGTATTTT
-	TRBD1	TRBV5-4	TRBJ1-2	CASSFSGGGGYTF	TGTGCCAGCAGCTTTTCAGGGGGCGGTGGCTACACCTTC
-	-	TRBV6-1	TRBJ1-6	CASRGEVVYNSPLHF	TGTGCCAGCAGGGGGGAGGTTGTTTATAATTCACCCCTCCACTTT
-	TRBD1	TRBV19	TRBJ1-2	CASSIVDRGPSTF	TGTGCCAGTAGTATAGTTGACAGGGGGCCAAGCACCTTC
-	TRBD1	TRBV5-5	TRBJ1-2	CASSLGTVDYGYTF	TGTGCCAGCAGCCTGGGGACAGTCGATTATGGCTACACCTTC
-	-	TRBV5-1	TRBJ1-1	CASSLIPDSPEAFF	TGCGCCAGCAGCTTGATCCCCGACAGTCCTGAAGCTTTCTTT
few	-	TRBV5-1	TRBJ1-1	CASSLMNLGGNTEAFF	TGCGCCAGCAGCTTGATGAATCTGGGGGGGAACACTGAAGCTTTCTTT
-	-	TRBV28	TRBJ1-2	CASTRSGTRGGYTF	TGTGCCAGCACCAGAAGTGGGACGCGGGGGGGCTACACCTTC
few	-	TRBV28	TRBJ2-5	CASRSGQRETQYF	TGTGCCAGCAGATCCGGACAGCGGGAGACCCAGTACTTC
-	-	TRBV5-1	TRBJ2-2	CASSVQMNTGELFF	TGCGCCAGCAGCGTCCAGATGAACACCGGGGAGCTGTTTTTT
once	TRBD1	TRBV29-1	TRBJ2-1	CSVEEQGRGRQFF	TGCAGCGTTGAAGAGCAGGGCAGGGGGCGTCAGTTCTTC
-	-	TRBV5-1	TRBJ2-7	CASSLDGNRAYEQYF	TGCGCCAGCAGCTTGGACGGCAACCGAGCGTACGAGCAGTACTTC
-	TRBD2	TRBV10-1	TRBJ2-1	CASSDSTSGLRNEQFF	TGCGCCAGCAGTGACTCAACTAGCGGTCTGAGGAATGAGCAGTTCTTC
-	TRBD1	TRBV27	TRBJ1-5	CASSSGQATNQPQHF	TGTGCCAGCAGTTCGGGACAGGCCACCAATCAGCCCCAGCATTTT
-	-	TRBV2	TRBJ2-7	CASSGASEAYYEQYF	TGTGCCAGCAGTGGGGCTAGCGAAGCTTACTACGAGCAGTACTTC
-	TRBD2	TRBV27	TRBJ2-7	CASTPKERGAHEQYF	TGTGCCAGCACCCCAAAAGAGCGGGGGGCCCACGAGCAGTACTTC
-	-	TRBV5-4	TRBJ1-1	CASSRGHTSSEAFF	TGTGCCAGCAGTCGGGGACATACCTCGTCTGAAGCTTTCTTT
-	TRBD2	TRBV6-7	TRBJ2-7	CASTPGGAWEREQYF	TGTGCCAGCACTCCGGGAGGGGCATGGGAGAGGGAGCAGTACTTC
-	-	TRBV14	TRBJ1-5	CASSLDSSFQPQHF	TGTGCCAGCAGCCTCGACAGTAGCTTTCAGCCCCAGCATTTT
-	-	TRBV28	TRBJ1-1	CASSSPGVGTEAFF	TGTGCCAGCAGTTCCCCGGGGGTTGGCACTGAAGCTTTCTTT
few	-	TRBV6-6	TRBJ2-7	CASSYSAAGIEQYF	TGTGCCAGCAGTTACTCTGCGGCCGGCATCGAGCAGTACTTC
-	TRBD1	TRBV7-2	TRBJ1-2	CASSSPQPRGPGYTF	TGTGCCAGCAGCTCCCCCCAGCCCAGGGGGCCTGGCTACACCTTC